This T cell receptor (beta chain) was profiled in a study of blood T cell repertoires in COVID-19. Study in general: T cells, B-cell-depleted T cells, or PBMCs supplied cDNA or gDNA.

Trimming shortened V by 7 bases and J by 6 bases, and 14 bases separated the two germline ends. Germline V gene data show CDR1 as LNHDA and CDR2 as SQIVND (reference sequence). The CDR3 is made up of 13 amino acids. A COVID-19 case had been met by exposed participants during the 2 weeks before study entry. The method was immunoSEQ multiplex PCR; TCRdb's version includes in-frame clones alone and lacks a portion of them. The data hold about 140,000 clones, with more than 80% observed a single time. The table lists this clone with a count of one. The receptor comes from a woman aged 18-29 years who had been exposed to COVID-19. The rearrangement uses TRBV19 and TRBJ2-3, with D possibly TRBD1 on 5 matching bases. The material sequenced was PBMCs or T cells enriched from blood (not recorded which). The CDR3 bases are TGTGCCAGTATGGGGCTTCCCTGGGATACGCAGTATTTT. Protein: CASMGLPWDTQYF.